Shown below are 8 T cell receptor beta chains from a single sample sequenced in a study of OX40 agonist ivuxolimab in advanced cancers. Assay: immunoSEQ multiplex PCR; the TCRdb copy retains only in-frame clones and omits some. There are 57,000 or so clones in the sample; 80% to 90% occur only once, and around 0.9% lies in the top ten. The material was CD4+ or CD8+ T cells sorted from blood, obtained in a trial of the OX40 agonist ivuxolimab. The receptors were sampled from an adult with an advanced solid tumor such as melanoma, head and neck, liver or kidney cancer.

This chain uses TRBV14 with TRBJ2-3, with D possibly matching TRBD2 (6 bases). The CDR3 runs to 16 residues. Between the trimmed V and J ends, which lost 1 base and 4 bases, there was a span of 15 bases. Germline V gene lookup returns CDR1 SGHDN and CDR2 FVKESK. DNA for the CDR3: TGTGCCAGCAGCCAAGTTCGCGGGGATTGGGCAGATACGCAGTATTTT. The encoded protein is CASSQVRGDWADTQYF.

The V and J genes are TRBV15 and TRBJ2-2, with D possibly being TRBD2 (5 bases). This CDR3 spans 14 amino acids. Germline V lookup: CDR1 LNHNV, CDR2 YYDKDF (reference sequence). The V and J ends lost 9 bases and 5 bases respectively, with 16 bases between them. CDR3 sequence (DNA): TGTGCCACTGGTAAAGCGGCCGGAACCGGGGAGCTGTTTTTT. Protein product: CATGKAAGTGELFF.

The genes are TRBV7-8 and TRBJ2-5; D is perhaps TRBD1 or TRBD2 (5 bases each). Germline CDR1 and CDR2: SGHVS and FQNEAQ. The CDR3 length is 17 residues. V shed 2 bases and J shed 4 bases, with 20 bases lying between them. In DNA form, the CDR3 reads TGTGCCAGCAGCTTAAGGGTGGGACCAAAGGGTGGAGAGACCCAGTACTTC. Translating gives CASSLRVGPKGGETQYF.

The chain combines TRBV7-8 with TRBJ1-6; D not certain. CDR1 is SGHVS, CDR2 FQNEAQ, per germline. The germline V and J ends were trimmed by 1 base and 3 bases, with 10 bases remaining between them. CDR3 length equals 16 residues. Here the CDR3 reads CASSLGRLNYNSPLHF. The CDR3, as DNA: TGTGCCAGCAGCTTAGGTCGACTGAACTATAATTCACCCCTCCACTTT.

This rearrangement joins TRBV27 to TRBJ1-4; TRBD1 agrees at 7 bases. CDR1 is MNHEY and CDR2 is SMNVEV in the germline V gene (reference sequence). V lost 0 bases and J lost 4; bases outside the gene matches: 11. CDR3 size: 18 residues. The CDR3 loop is CASSLSWAGGLSNEKLFF. Written as DNA, the CDR3 is TGTGCCAGCAGTTTATCATGGGCAGGGGGGTTAAGTAATGAAAAACTGTTTTTT.

The chain carries TRBV6-1 and TRBJ2-1; 7 bases are shared with TRBD2. CDR1 MNHNS and CDR2 SASEGT come from the germline V gene. V shed 8 bases and J 9 bases; nucleotides not matched to a gene: 10. This CDR3 is 13 amino acids long. CDR3 in DNA: TGTGCCAGCTGGAGGGAGGGCCTGAGTGAGCAGTTCTTC. Encoded protein: CASWREGLSEQFF.

About this clone: Germline and junction disagree at one end, which may indicate a read error. As DNA, the CDR3 is TGTGCCAGCAGTTCTCACCCCGACAGGGCTGGGGCCTTC. Translation gives CASSSHPDRAGAF. The chain has TRBV6-5 and TRBJ1-2; TRBD1 agrees at 7 bases. Germline CDR1 is MNHEY and CDR2 is SVGAGI. This CDR3 has 13 amino acids.

The rearrangement uses TRBV2 and TRBJ2-5; TRBD2 is a possible D gene (5 bases). Between the trimmed V and J ends, which lost 6 bases and 4 bases, there was a span of 18 bases. Germline V gene lookup returns CDR1 SNHLY and CDR2 FYNNEI. The CDR3 covers 15 residues. The CDR3 loop is CASRRTGSPGETQYF. The DNA for the CDR3 is TGTGCCAGCAGAAGAACGGGAAGCCCTGGAGAGACCCAGTACTTC. The full variable domain, completed using reference TRBV2 and TRBJ2-5, is EPEVTQTPSHQVTQMGQEVILRCVPISNHLYFYWYRQILGQKVEFLVSFYNNEISEKSEIFDDQFSVERPDGSNFTLKIRSTKLEDSAMYFCASRRTGSPGETQYFGPGTRLLVL.